This T cell receptor (beta chain) appears in the sequencing data of a study of T cells in Graves' hyperthyroidism and ophthalmopathy. The study, taken as a whole, reports: Also found in blood were most expanded thyroid clonotypes above 0.001.

TCR beta CDR3 sequences were amplified from RNA transcripts. A set of HTBI primers served as the primers for a first-round RT-PCR of the TCR CDR3. TCRdb reprocessed the multiplex PCR reads via MiXCR and lists one record per CDR3 protein. Of roughly 500,000 distinct CDR3 sequences in the sample, about 16% were seen once. Ophthalmopathy in the patients scored at least 3 on Clinical Activity Score and at least 4 on NOSPECS grade, lasting under 3 months. Not enrolled were patients with uncontrolled infection, other autoimmune disease, pregnancy or lactation. Remarks on this clonotype: As yet, its antigen is unknown.

There are 14 residues in the CDR3. The ends were cut back, 6 bases at V and 9 bases at J, with 18 bases in the middle. The V and J genes are TRBV12-3 or TRBV12-4 and TRBJ1-5, with D tentatively TRBD1 (5 bases). This sequence was found in a woman in her thirties with Graves' ophthalmopathy. Sequenced material: blood. The CDR3 loop is CASSHGAGTRPQHF. The CDR3 nucleotides read TGTGCCAGCAGCCATGGGGCTGGTACGAGGCCCCAGCATTTT.